This T cell receptor beta chain appears in the sequencing data of a study of blood T cell repertoires in COVID-19. Sequenced by immunoSEQ multiplex PCR; TCRdb stores in-frame clones only, minus some. This table has roughly 290,000 clones, over 75% appearing once. The sequence was collected from a woman aged 25 to 45 with COVID-19, enrolled during active disease. Specimen: peripheral blood.

The chain's CDR3 is CASRASGRVLETQYF. As DNA, the CDR3 is TGTGCCAGCAGGGCTAGCGGGAGAGTTTTGGAGACCCAGTACTTC. The rearrangement uses TRBV2 and TRBJ2-5, with TRBD2 matching 10 bases. The trim removed 6 bases at V and 5 bases at J, leaving 9 bases unmatched. Germline V gene lookup returns CDR1 SNHLY and CDR2 FYNNEI. CDR3 length: 15 amino acids.